This T cell receptor (beta chain) was identified in a study of response to subunit inactivated influenza vaccine. MiXCR, run by TCRdb on the RT-PCR reads, gives a single entry per CDR3 protein. The table records a few hundred thousand distinct CDR3 sequences, roughly 22% of them present only once. Study-level points and caveats: Authors suggested seasonal influenza vaccinations each recruit few new T cells.

This clonotype has a handful of counts. The antigen remains undetermined. This clonotype originated in a man aged 50-75 years who received an inactivated influenza vaccine. Sequenced here: PBMCs from blood, sampled about 20 months after vaccination.

The CDR3 bases are TGCAGTGCCAAGACGGGAGGGCCCTACGAGCAGTACTTC. It yields the protein CSAKTGGPYEQYF. The chain employs TRBV20-1 and TRBJ2-7; TRBD2 agrees at 8 bases. The germline gives CDR1 DFQATT, CDR2 SNEGSKA (reference sequence). The CDR3 runs to 13 residues. V lost 6 bases and J lost 2; bases outside the gene matches: 6.